One T cell receptor beta chain is described in this entry. Its antigen is as yet unknown. The length of the CDR3 is 13 residues. From germline, CDR1 is SQVTM and CDR2 ANQGSEA. V shed 4 bases and J 6 bases; nucleotides not matched to a gene: 5. This entry is derived from a study of beta chain features in type 1 diabetes. Study-level points and caveats: Patients and controls would be equally affected if PCR favored shorter templates. Type 1 diabetes patients showed a moderate but significant shortening of TCRB CDR3s in all four CD4+ subsets.

The authors reverse transcribed all of the isolated RNA, so sequencing captured expressed TCRB transcripts. The assay was immunoSEQ multiplex PCR, and TCRdb's table has in-frame clones only and misses some. Of about 160,000 clones listed, 50% to 70% are singletons. The source material was naive CD4+ T cells from blood. The chain couples TRBV29-1 to TRBJ1-2; 10 nucleotides line up with TRBD1. The sequence came from a man aged 25-45 years with type 1 diabetes. The CDR3 bases are TGCAGCGTTGCCCAGACAGGGGGCGATGGCTACACCTTC. Its protein product is CSVAQTGGDGYTF.